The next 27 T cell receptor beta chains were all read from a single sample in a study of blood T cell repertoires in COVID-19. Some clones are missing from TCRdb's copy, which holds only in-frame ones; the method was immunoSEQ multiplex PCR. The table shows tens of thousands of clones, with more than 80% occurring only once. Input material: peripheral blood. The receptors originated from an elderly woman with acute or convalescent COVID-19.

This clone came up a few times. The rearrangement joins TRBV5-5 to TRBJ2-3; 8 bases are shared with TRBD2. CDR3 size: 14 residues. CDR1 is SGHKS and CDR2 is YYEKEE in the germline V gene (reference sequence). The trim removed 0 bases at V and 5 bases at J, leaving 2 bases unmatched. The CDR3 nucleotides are TGTGCCAGCAGCTTGGCGGGGGGGATAGATACGCAGTATTTT. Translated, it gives CASSLAGGIDTQYF.

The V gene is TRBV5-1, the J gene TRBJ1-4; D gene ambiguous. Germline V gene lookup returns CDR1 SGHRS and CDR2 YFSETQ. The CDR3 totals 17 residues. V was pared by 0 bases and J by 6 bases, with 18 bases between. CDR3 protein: CASSLGGQSWRYEKLFF. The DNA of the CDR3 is TGCGCCAGCAGCTTGGGTGGCCAGTCCTGGAGGTATGAAAAACTGTTTTTT.

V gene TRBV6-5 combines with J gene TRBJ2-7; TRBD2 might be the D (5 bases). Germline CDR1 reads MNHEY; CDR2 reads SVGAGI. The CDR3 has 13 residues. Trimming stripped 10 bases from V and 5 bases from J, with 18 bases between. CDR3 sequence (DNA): TGTGCCACCCAATCGTCAGGCGGGCACGAGCAGTACTTC. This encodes CATQSSGGHEQYF.

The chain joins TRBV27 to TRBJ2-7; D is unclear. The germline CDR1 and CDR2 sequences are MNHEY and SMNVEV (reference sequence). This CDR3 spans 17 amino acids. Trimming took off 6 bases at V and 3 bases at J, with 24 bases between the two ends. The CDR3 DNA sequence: TGTGCCAGCAGAGACCCCCGATTTGCGGCCAAGCGCTACGAGCAGTACTTC. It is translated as CASRDPRFAAKRYEQYF.

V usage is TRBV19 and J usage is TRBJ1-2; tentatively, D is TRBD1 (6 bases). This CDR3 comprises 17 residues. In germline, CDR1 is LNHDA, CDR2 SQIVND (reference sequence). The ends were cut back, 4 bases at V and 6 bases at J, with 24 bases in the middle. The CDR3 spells CASSTTISSTGSDGYTF. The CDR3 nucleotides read TGTGCCAGTAGTACCACAATTTCCTCTACAGGGTCAGATGGCTACACCTTC.

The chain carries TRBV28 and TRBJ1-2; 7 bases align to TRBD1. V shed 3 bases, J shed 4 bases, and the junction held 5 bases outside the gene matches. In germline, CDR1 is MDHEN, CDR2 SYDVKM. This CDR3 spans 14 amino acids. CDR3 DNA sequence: TGTGCCAGCAGTTTCCTGGGACAGCGCTATGGCTACACCTTC. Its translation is CASSFLGQRYGYTF.

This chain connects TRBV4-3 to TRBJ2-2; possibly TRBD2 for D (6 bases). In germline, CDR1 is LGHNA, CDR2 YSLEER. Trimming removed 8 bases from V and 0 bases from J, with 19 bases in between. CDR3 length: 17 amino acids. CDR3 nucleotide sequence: TGCGCCAGCGCCACCGGGGCGGGGCCCTCGAACACCGGGGAGCTGTTTTTT. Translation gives CASATGAGPSNTGELFF.

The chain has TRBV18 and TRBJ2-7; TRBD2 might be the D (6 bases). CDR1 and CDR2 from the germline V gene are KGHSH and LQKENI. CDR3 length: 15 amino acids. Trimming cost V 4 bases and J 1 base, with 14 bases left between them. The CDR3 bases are TGTGCCAGCTCACTACTGGGACTTCGATCCTACGAGCAGTACTTC. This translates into CASSLLGLRSYEQYF.

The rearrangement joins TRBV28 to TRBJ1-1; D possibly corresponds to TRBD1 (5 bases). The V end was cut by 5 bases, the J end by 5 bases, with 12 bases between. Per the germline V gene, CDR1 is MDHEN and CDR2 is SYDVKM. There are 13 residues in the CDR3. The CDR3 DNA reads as TGTGCCAGCAGTAACACGGGGGGAACTGAAGCTTTCTTT. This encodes CASSNTGGTEAFF.

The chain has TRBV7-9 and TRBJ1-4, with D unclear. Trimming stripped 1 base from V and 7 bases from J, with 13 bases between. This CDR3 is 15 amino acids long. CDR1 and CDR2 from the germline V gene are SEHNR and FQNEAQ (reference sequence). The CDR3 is CASSLGRAEGEKLFF. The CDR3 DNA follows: TGTGCCAGCAGCTTAGGGAGGGCGGAGGGTGAAAAACTGTTTTTT. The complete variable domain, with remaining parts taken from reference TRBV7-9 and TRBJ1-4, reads DTGVSQNPRHKITKRGQNVTFRCDPISEHNRLYWYRQTLGQGPEFLTYFQNEAQLEKSRLLSDRFSAERPKGSFSTLEIQRTEQGDSAMYLCASSLGRAEGEKLFFGSGTQLSVL.

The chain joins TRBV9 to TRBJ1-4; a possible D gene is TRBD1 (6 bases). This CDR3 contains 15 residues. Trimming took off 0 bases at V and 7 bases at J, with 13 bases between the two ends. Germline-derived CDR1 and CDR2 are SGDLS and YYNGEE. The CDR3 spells CASSVGGGAVEKLFF. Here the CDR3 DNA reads TGTGCCAGCAGCGTAGGAGGGGGGGCAGTTGAAAAACTGTTTTTT.

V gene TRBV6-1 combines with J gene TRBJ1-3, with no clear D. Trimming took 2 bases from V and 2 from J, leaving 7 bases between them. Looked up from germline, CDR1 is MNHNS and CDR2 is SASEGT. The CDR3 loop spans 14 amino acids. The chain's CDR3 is CASSEIAAGNTIYF. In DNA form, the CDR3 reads TGTGCCAGCAGTGAAATAGCCGCTGGAAACACCATATATTTT.

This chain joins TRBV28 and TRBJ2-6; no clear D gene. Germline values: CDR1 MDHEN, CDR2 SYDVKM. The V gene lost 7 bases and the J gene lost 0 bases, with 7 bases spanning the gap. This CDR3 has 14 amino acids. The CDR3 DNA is TGTGCCAGCAATGTAAACTCTGGGGCCAACGTCCTGACTTTC. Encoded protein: CASNVNSGANVLTF.

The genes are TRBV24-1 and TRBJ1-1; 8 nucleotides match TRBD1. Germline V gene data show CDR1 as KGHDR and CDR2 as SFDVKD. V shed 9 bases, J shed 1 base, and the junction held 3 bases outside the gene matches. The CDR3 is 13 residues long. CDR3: CATGDRRNTEAFF. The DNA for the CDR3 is TGTGCCACCGGGGACAGGAGGAACACTGAAGCTTTCTTT.

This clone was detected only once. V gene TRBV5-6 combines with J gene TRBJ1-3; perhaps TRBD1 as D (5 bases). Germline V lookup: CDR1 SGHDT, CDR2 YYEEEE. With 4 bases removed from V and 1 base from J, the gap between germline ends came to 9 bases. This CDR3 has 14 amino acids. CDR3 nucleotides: TGTGCCAGCAGCCGACAGTCTTCTGGAAACACCATATATTTT. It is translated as CASSRQSSGNTIYF.

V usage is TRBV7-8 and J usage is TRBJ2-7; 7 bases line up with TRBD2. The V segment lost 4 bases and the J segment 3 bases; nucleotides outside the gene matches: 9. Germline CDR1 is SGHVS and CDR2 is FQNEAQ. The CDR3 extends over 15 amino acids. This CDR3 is CASSSIGAGDYEQYF. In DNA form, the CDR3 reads TGTGCCAGCAGCTCAATCGGGGCGGGAGACTACGAGCAGTACTTC. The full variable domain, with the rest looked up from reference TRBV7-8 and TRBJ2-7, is GAGVSQSPRYKVAKRGQDVALRCDPISGHVSLFWYQQALGQGPEFLTYFQNEAQLDKSGLPSDRFFAERPEGSVSTLKIQRTQQEDSAVYLCASSSIGAGDYEQYFGPGTRLTVT.

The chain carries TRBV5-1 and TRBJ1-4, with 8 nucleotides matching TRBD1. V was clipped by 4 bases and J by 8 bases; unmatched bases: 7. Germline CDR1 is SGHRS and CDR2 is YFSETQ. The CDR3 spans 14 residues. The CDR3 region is CASSTGQGREKLFF. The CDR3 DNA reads TGCGCCAGCAGCACTGGACAGGGCAGAGAAAAACTGTTTTTT.

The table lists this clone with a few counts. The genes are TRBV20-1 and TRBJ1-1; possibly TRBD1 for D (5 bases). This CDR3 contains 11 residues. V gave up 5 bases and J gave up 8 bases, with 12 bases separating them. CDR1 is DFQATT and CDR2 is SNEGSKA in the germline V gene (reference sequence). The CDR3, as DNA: TGCAGTGCTTTCAGGGCTCCGGAAGCTTTCTTT. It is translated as CSAFRAPEAFF.

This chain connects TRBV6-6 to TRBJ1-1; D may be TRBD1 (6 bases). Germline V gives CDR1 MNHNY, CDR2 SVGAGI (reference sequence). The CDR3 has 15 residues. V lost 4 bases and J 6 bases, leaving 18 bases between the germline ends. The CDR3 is CASSSPLTGFPEAFF. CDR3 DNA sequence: TGTGCCAGCAGTTCACCCCTGACAGGTTTCCCTGAAGCTTTCTTT.

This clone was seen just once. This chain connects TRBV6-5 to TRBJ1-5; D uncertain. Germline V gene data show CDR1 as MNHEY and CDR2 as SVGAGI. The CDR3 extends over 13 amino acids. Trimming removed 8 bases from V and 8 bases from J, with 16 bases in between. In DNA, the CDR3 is TGTGCCAGCGCTGGGCAATTTAACGAGCCCCAGCATTTT. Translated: CASAGQFNEPQHF.

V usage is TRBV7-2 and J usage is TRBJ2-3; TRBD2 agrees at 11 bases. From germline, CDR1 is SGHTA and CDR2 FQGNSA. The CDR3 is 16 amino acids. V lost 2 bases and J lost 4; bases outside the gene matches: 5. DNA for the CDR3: TGTGCCAGCAGCTTAAGGCTAGCGGGAGGCTCAGATACGCAGTATTTT. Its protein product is CASSLRLAGGSDTQYF.

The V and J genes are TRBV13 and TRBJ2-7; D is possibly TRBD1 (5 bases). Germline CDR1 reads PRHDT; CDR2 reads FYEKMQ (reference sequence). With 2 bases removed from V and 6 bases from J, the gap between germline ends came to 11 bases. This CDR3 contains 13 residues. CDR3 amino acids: CASSLRGFGEQYF. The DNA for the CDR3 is TGTGCCAGCAGCTTAAGGGGTTTCGGCGAGCAGTACTTC. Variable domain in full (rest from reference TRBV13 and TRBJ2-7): AAGVIQSPRHLIKEKRETATLKCYPIPRHDTVYWYQQGPGQDPQFLISFYEKMQSDKGSIPDRFSAQQFSDYHSELNMSSLELGDSALYFCASSLRGFGEQYFGPGTRLTVT.

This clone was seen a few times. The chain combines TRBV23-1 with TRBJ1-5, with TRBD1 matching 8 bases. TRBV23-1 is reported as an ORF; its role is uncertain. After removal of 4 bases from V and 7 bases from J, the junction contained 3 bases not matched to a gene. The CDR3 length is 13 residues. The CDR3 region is CASSRNRGQPQHF. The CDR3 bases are TGCGCCAGCAGTCGAAACAGGGGGCAGCCCCAGCATTTT.

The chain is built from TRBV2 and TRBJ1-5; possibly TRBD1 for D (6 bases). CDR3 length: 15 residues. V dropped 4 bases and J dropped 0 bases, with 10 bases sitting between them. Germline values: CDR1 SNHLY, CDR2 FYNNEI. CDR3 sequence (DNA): TGTGCCAGCAGTGCGCAGGGGCTTAGCAATCAGCCCCAGCATTTT. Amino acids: CASSAQGLSNQPQHF.

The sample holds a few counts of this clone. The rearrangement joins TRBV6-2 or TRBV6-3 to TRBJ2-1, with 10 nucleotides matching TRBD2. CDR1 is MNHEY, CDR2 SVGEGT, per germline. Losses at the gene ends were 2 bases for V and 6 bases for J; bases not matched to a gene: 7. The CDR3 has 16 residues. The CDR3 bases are TGTGCCAGCAGTTACGTAGCGGGAGGAATAGGCAATGAGCAGTTCTTC. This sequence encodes CASSYVAGGIGNEQFF.

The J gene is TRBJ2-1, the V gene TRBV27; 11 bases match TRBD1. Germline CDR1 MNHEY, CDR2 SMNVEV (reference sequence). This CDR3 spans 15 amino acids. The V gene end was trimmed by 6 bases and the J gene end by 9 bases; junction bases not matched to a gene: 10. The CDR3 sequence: CASRIGQGALGEQFF. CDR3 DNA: TGTGCCAGCAGGATCGGACAGGGGGCCTTGGGTGAGCAGTTCTTC.

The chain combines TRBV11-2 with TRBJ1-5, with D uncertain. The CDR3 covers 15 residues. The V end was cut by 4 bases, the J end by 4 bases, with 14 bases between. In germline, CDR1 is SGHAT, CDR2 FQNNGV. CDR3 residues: CASSSGWTANQPQHF. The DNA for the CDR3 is TGTGCCAGCAGCTCGGGGTGGACGGCAAATCAGCCCCAGCATTTT.